This entry concerns a single TCR beta chain. Its cognate antigen has yet to be identified. Base qualities are missing; no much larger clone stands one base away. These data originate in a study of T cell responses to AZD1222 COVID-19 vaccine (dated by TCRdb to the early 2020s). Concerning the study at large: AZD1222 recipients whose second dose came at about 4 weeks and those whose second dose came at about 12 weeks were combined into one group, since spike-specific TCR depth and breadth did not differ between the two schedules. Enrollment into the trials was organized by age into subgroups of 18-55, 56-69 and 70-plus years, and those subgroups contained approximately 160, 26 and 62 TCR-sequenced participants, respectively. A total of about 230 trial participants underwent TCR sequencing, of whom 207 received two doses of AZD1222 and some 25 received two doses of the MenACWY control vaccine.

The full study reports these points: In the small 56-69-year group, the increase in depth fell short of significance, most likely because of low power. A significant rise in spike-specific TCR breadth and depth was observed after two AZD1222 doses relative to day 0 and relative to MenACWY recipients. Reportedly, close to half of the unique spike-specific TCRs recognized epitopes lying outside the regions that are mutated in the B.1.351 and B.1.1.7 variants. Vaccine-associated CD4 TCRs spanned the whole spike protein, with dominant responses in regions 160-218 and 743-854. Participants were mostly white British and included more females than males, and it was suggested by the authors that clonal diversity may have been underestimated. Because no samples from the day 14 peak response were available, repertoires could be characterized only after the peak T cell response. Conclusions about previously exposed vaccinees are limited because only a handful of AZD1222 recipients were SARS-CoV-2 seropositive at baseline.

The CDR3 regions of human TCRbeta chains were subjected to immunosequencing. Under the source paper's analysis protocol: Repertoire TCRs were checked for matches against a reference library of SARS-CoV-2-specific TCRs that had been generated using the MIRA antigen-specificity platform. Breadth was defined as the fraction of unique TCRs that were SARS-CoV-2-associated, and depth was defined as the fraction of total T cells that were SARS-CoV-2-associated. Using the MIRA data, every spike-specific TCR was mapped to the spike region that the TCR reacted to and assigned to either a CD4 or a CD8 class. Log10-transformed breadth and depth values were compared by one-way ANOVA with Sidak's multiple comparisons tests. TCRdb retrieved this table from immuneACCESS and kept in-frame rearrangements only. Not all clones are present; in checked studies, unresolved V genes account for under half, and no reason is known for the remainder. V and J calls and clone size follow that table, whereas D and trimming were derived from the DNA. The sample yields tens of thousands of clones; roughly 93% were counted once. Of the sample, about a fifth falls within the top ten clones.

Sample time point, as interpreted from the label and publication: baseline before first vaccination. Vaccinee samples were obtained from the UK trials COV001 and COV002, which included a single-blind randomized controlled phase 2/3 trial of AZD1222 (ChAdOx1 nCoV-19) in healthy adults. Trial participant PBMC samples were collected at day 0 and day 28 after the second dose for TCRbeta chain sequencing. CDR1 and CDR2 were assigned from the germline V gene as MDHEN and SYDVKM. The CDR3 goes from the cysteine to the phenylalanine over 15 residues. Only the CDR3 region is kept as DNA, spanning 45 bases read in frame from base 1. Germline trimming: 5 bases from V, 3 bases from J; junction bases outside gene matches: 5.

The chain is assembled from TRBV28 and TRBJ1-2, and TRBD1 aligns with 11 junction nucleotides. The receptor was derived from an adult in good health. Specimen: peripheral blood, collected on day 0 of AZD1222 vaccination. The CDR3 protein sequence reads: CASSRRTGGHYGYTF. The DNA sequence reads TGTGCCAGCAGTCGTCGGACAGGGGGCCACTATGGCTACACCTTC.